This passage covers 10 T cell receptor beta chains from one sample sequenced in a study of cytomegalovirus exposure and HLA in healthy donors (dated by TCRdb to the late 2010s). Libraries were built with the immunoSEQ multiplex PCR assay. For the multiplex PCR, a mixture combining 60 forward primers for TCR Vbeta segments and 13 reverse primers for TCR Jbeta segments was used. Sourced from immuneACCESS, this table was stored by TCRdb with only in-frame sequences that have V and J called. A share of the clones is absent; for the studies checked, an unresolved V gene accounts for under half, and the remainder has no known explanation. For this sample there are 55,000 to 80,000 clones; about 77% appear just once. The top ten constitute roughly 5.2% of the sample. Sequenced material: PBMCs. All receptors come from a woman in her 30s in good health and CMV-seronegative.

This chain links TRBV9 with TRBJ2-7, with 8 nucleotides matching TRBD2. Trimming took 2 bases from V and 3 from J; bases not matched to a gene: 10. This CDR3 has 16 amino acids. From germline, CDR1 is SGDLS and CDR2 YYNGEE. CDR3 sequence (DNA): TGTGCCAGCAGCGTCCTGGGACTAGAAATTAGCTACGAGCAGTACGTC. Translating it yields CASSVLGLEISYEQYV.

The chain employs TRBV6-5 and TRBJ2-3, with no clear D. Trimming took 6 bases from V and 6 from J, leaving 16 bases between them. The CDR3 is 14 amino acids. Germline V gene lookup returns CDR1 MNHEY and CDR2 SVGAGI. This CDR3 reads CASRRLSSWDTQYF. The CDR3 DNA reads as TGTGCCAGCAGGAGGCTATCCTCGTGGGATACGCAGTATTTT.

About this clone itself: Additional DNA sequences in this sample encode the identical CDR3. CDR3 loop: CASSYTGGNTEAFF. The CDR3 nucleotides read TGTGCCAGCAGTTACACGGGAGGGAACACTGAAGCTTTCTTT. This chain uses TRBV6-5 with TRBJ1-1; D gene unclear. With 2 bases removed from V and 1 base from J, the gap between germline ends came to 8 bases. The germline gives CDR1 MNHEY, CDR2 SVGAGI. This CDR3 contains 14 residues.

V gene TRBV6-6 combines with J gene TRBJ1-5; no definite D call. The CDR3 has 13 amino acids. CDR1 is MNHNY, CDR2 SVGAGI, per germline (reference sequence). The ends were cut back, 3 bases at V and 3 bases at J, with 6 bases in the middle. The CDR3 here is CASSYLLNQPQHF. In DNA form, the CDR3 reads TGTGCCAGCAGTTATCTTCTCAATCAGCCCCAGCATTTT.

Regarding this clone: A junction boundary mismatches the germline segment, possibly from a read error. This chain links TRBV28 with TRBJ2-7; TRBD1 aligns across 7 bases. The CDR3 consists of 14 residues. The germline gives CDR1 MDHEN, CDR2 SYDVKM. The CDR3 here is CANSLLGTAYEQYF. The CDR3 coding sequence is TGTGCCAACAGTTTATTAGGGACAGCCTACGAGCAGTACTTC.

This clone was counted between two and nine times. The chain is built from TRBV2 and TRBJ2-1, with D possibly matching TRBD2 (6 bases). The V and J ends lost 4 bases and 1 base respectively, with 8 bases between them. Germline CDR1 is SNHLY and CDR2 is FYNNEI. The CDR3 sequence is 14 residues long. The CDR3 DNA reads TGTGCCAGCAGTGCACTAGCTTCCTACAATGAGCAGTTCTTC. This encodes CASSALASYNEQFF.

The chain carries TRBV5-1 and TRBJ1-4, with a weak D call TRBD1 (6 bases). Germline CDR1 is SGHRS and CDR2 is YFSETQ. The CDR3 is 16 residues long. Deletions cut 0 bases from V and 5 bases from J, with 14 bases between. CDR3 sequence: CASSLGGLTGNEKLFF. CDR3 nucleotides: TGCGCCAGCAGCTTGGGAGGTTTGACAGGAAATGAAAAACTGTTTTTT.

The chain combines TRBV6-6 with TRBJ2-3; D is perhaps TRBD1 (6 bases). Trimming took 6 bases from V and 4 from J, leaving 8 bases between them. The V gene's germline CDR1 is MNHNY and CDR2 SVGAGI (reference sequence). This CDR3 region has 12 residues. Here the CDR3 reads CASSQGSDTQYF. CDR3 nucleotides: TGTGCCAGCAGCCAGGGGTCAGATACGCAGTATTTT.

The J gene is TRBJ2-5, the V gene TRBV7-7; 8 bases match TRBD2. V was pared by 1 base and J by 5 bases, with 6 bases of the junction left unmatched. The V gene's germline CDR1 is SSHAT and CDR2 FNYEAQ (reference sequence). The CDR3 is made up of 15 amino acids. The CDR3 region has the DNA TGTGCCAGCAGCTTAGGACTAGCTAGCGGGGAGACCCAGTACTTC. Translating gives CASSLGLASGETQYF.

This clone occurred a few times. The chain uses TRBV7-9 and TRBJ1-2; tentatively, D is TRBD1 (5 bases). V lost 5 bases and J lost 4, with 8 bases in between. The germline gives CDR1 SEHNR, CDR2 FQNEAQ (reference sequence). There are 12 residues in the CDR3. The CDR3: CASSLDTYGYTF. CDR3 nucleotide sequence: TGTGCCAGCAGCCTGGACACCTATGGCTACACCTTC. The whole variable domain, filled in from reference TRBV7-9 and TRBJ1-2, reads DTGVSQNPRHKITKRGQNVTFRCDPISEHNRLYWYRQTLGQGPEFLTYFQNEAQLEKSRLLSDRFSAERPKGSFSTLEIQRTEQGDSAMYLCASSLDTYGYTFGSGTRLTVV.